The 29 T cell receptor beta chains in this list originate from one sample, sequenced in a study of human T cells and chemical hapten exposure. TCRdb processed the RACE reads anew with MiXCR; each CDR3 protein has one entry. The sample has some 150,000 distinct CDR3 sequences; 10% to 15% are singletons. Regarding time point: patch test 2, 6 weeks after DPC sensitization. This sample's treatment: therapeutic diphenylcyclopropenone sensitization with weekly scalp DPC. This sample comprised whole blood, obtained in connection with sensitization to the hapten diphenylcyclopropenone (DPC). The receptors here all came from a woman aged 45-65 years with alopecia areata. Some clones in this sample may be carry-over from other donors' samples.

The J gene is TRBJ2-5, the V gene TRBV19; 8 bases are shared with TRBD1. The CDR3 consists of 14 residues. Germline CDR1 reads LNHDA; CDR2 reads SQIVND (reference sequence). V dropped 6 bases and J dropped 2; count of bases not matched to a gene: 5. CDR3 residues: CASSSGGQQETQYF. The CDR3, as DNA: TGTGCCAGTAGCTCAGGGGGCCAGCAAGAGACCCAGTACTTC.

The chain carries TRBV3-1 and TRBJ2-5, with D unclear. V lost 4 bases to trimming and J lost 0 bases, with 12 bases between them. The CDR3 consists of 15 residues. CDR1 is LGHDT and CDR2 is YNNKEL in the germline V gene (reference sequence). CDR3 residues: CASSLSERYQETQYF. CDR3 DNA sequence: TGTGCCAGCAGCCTTTCAGAGAGGTACCAAGAGACCCAGTACTTC.

This clonotype was picked up many times. The chain joins TRBV28 to TRBJ2-5; the D gene is possibly TRBD2 (6 bases). The CDR3 covers 15 residues. Germline V CDR1 and CDR2: MDHEN, SYDVKM. Between the trimmed V and J ends, which lost 6 bases and 2 bases, there was a span of 16 bases. Written as DNA, the CDR3 is TGTGCCAGCAGGGACGGGGGTCGGAGGCAAGAGACCCAGTACTTC. Translating gives CASRDGGRRQETQYF.

This clonotype has ten or more counts. This chain uses TRBV6-5 with TRBJ2-5; tentative D call: TRBD1 (5 bases). The CDR3 runs 15 residues. The germline V gene encodes CDR1 MNHEY and CDR2 SVGAGI. Trimming took off 7 bases at V and 0 bases at J, with 15 bases between the two ends. CDR3 residues: CASKPLAGYQETQYF. The CDR3 coding sequence is TGTGCCAGCAAGCCCCTCGCAGGGTACCAAGAGACCCAGTACTTC.

This clonotype was observed many times. The chain uses TRBV19 and TRBJ2-1; 9 positions match TRBD1. Germline V CDR1 and CDR2: LNHDA, SQIVND (reference sequence). This CDR3 region has 15 residues. J lost 2 bases, V lost 4 bases, and 3 bases had no gene match. The chain's CDR3 is CASSKQGATYNEQFF. The CDR3 region has the DNA TGTGCCAGTAGTAAACAGGGGGCTACCTACAATGAGCAGTTCTTC. The whole variable domain, filled in from reference TRBV19 and TRBJ2-1, reads DGGITQSPKYLFRKEGQNVTLSCEQNLNHDAMYWYRQDPGQGLRLIYYSQIVNDFQKGDIAEGYSVSREKKESFPLTVTSAQKNPTAFYLCASSKQGATYNEQFFGPGTRLTVL.

About this clonotype: It is likely a read error, because the conserved phenylalanine at the end of the CDR3 is missing. The gene calls are TRBV5-1 and TRBJ1-2; 8 bases agree with TRBD1. V trimming: 4 bases; J trimming: 8 bases; junction bases outside the gene matches: 4. Germline CDR1 SGHRS, CDR2 YFSETQ. The CDR3 totals 12 residues. CDR3 nucleotide sequence: TGCGCCAGCAGCACGACAGGGGCGGGCTACACCATC. It yields the protein CASSTTGAGYTI.

For this clonotype: A much more abundant neighbour one base away suggests this may be a read error. This chain joins TRBV19 and TRBJ2-2; 9 nucleotides agree with TRBD1. Germline V lookup: CDR1 LNHDA, CDR2 SQIVND (reference sequence). The length of the CDR3 is 16 residues. The DNA of the CDR3 is TGTCCCAGTAAAGGGACAGGGAATATTAACACCGGGGAGCTGTTTTTC. Translated, it gives CPSKGTGNINTGELFF.

This clonotype was seen ten or more times. DNA of the CDR3: TGTGCCAGCACACTATCTTACGTGAACACTGAAGCTTTCTTT. The encoded protein is CASTLSYVNTEAFF. The genes are TRBV19 and TRBJ1-1; D gene unclear. Deletions cut 9 bases from V and 0 bases from J, with 14 bases between. The CDR3 length is 14 residues. Germline V gene data show CDR1 as LNHDA and CDR2 as SQIVND (reference sequence).

This clonotype was recorded many times. The chain couples TRBV12-3 or TRBV12-4 to TRBJ2-2, with TRBD2 matching 10 bases. The CDR3 has 15 residues. V lost 7 bases, J lost 0 bases, and 2 bases stayed unmatched. CDR3 sequence: CASTLAGANTGELFF. The CDR3 DNA sequence: TGTGCCAGCACCCTAGCGGGAGCGAACACCGGGGAGCTGTTTTTT.

CDR3 residues: CASSLRGPSIYEQYF. Here the CDR3 DNA reads TGTGCCAGCAGTTTAAGGGGGCCCTCGATCTACGAGCAGTACTTC. This sequence joins TRBV27 and TRBJ2-7, with TRBD1 matching over 7 bases. The CDR3 is made up of 15 amino acids. CDR1 and CDR2 (germline): MNHEY, SMNVEV (reference sequence). The V gene end was trimmed by 2 bases and the J gene end by 3 bases; junction bases not matched to a gene: 7.

This sequence joins TRBV7-2 and TRBJ2-3; D unresolved. Germline V gene lookup returns CDR1 SGHTA and CDR2 FQGNSA. V was pared by 1 base and J by 5 bases, with 13 bases between. The CDR3 totals 15 residues. This CDR3 is CASSLGGNSEDTQYF. The CDR3 DNA follows: TGTGCCAGCAGCTTAGGAGGCAACTCGGAAGATACGCAGTATTTT.

This clonotype came up many times. The chain has TRBV28 and TRBJ2-3; D is possibly TRBD1 or TRBD2 (5 bases each). V was trimmed by 5 bases and J by 6 bases, leaving 15 bases between them. The CDR3 is made up of 14 amino acids. The germline gives CDR1 MDHEN, CDR2 SYDVKM. The CDR3 reads CASSPAGTSDTQYF. CDR3 sequence (DNA): TGTGCCAGCAGTCCGGCAGGGACGTCGGATACGCAGTATTTT.

This clonotype was detected many times. This sequence joins TRBV27 and TRBJ1-5; 10 bases line up with TRBD1. The CDR3 contains 18 residues. CDR1 is MNHEY and CDR2 is SMNVEV in the germline V gene (reference sequence). The junction had 14 bases not matched to a gene; V was cut back by 7 bases and J by 2 bases. CDR3 coding DNA: TGTGCCAGCAACTTTAATGACAGGGGGCGTATTGGCAATCAGCCCCAGCATTTT. The encoded protein is CASNFNDRGRIGNQPQHF.

This clonotype was detected only a few times. The CDR3 region is CASILGGRRANEQFF. In nucleotides, the CDR3 is TGTGCCAGCATCCTGGGCGGTCGACGGGCGAATGAGCAGTTCTTC. The chain combines TRBV28 with TRBJ2-1; D uncertain. The CDR3 contains 15 residues. V was trimmed by 7 bases and J by 7 bases, leaving 20 bases between them. From germline, CDR1 is MDHEN and CDR2 SYDVKM.

This clonotype has more than one count but fewer than ten. This chain connects TRBV5-4 to TRBJ2-7, with D perhaps assigned TRBD1 or TRBD2 (5 bases each). CDR3 size: 14 residues. In germline, CDR1 is SGHNT, CDR2 YYREEE (reference sequence). The V end was cut by 5 bases, the J end by 2 bases, with 14 bases between. This chain's CDR3 is CASSTRDLAYEQYF. The CDR3 DNA reads TGTGCCAGCAGTACCAGGGACCTAGCCTACGAGCAGTACTTC.

The chain has TRBV24-1 and TRBJ2-2, with 9 positions matching TRBD2. Germline CDR1 KGHDR, CDR2 SFDVKD. CDR3 length: 16 residues. With 3 bases clipped from V and 0 bases from J, the junction kept 1 base outside the gene matches. The DNA for the CDR3 is TGTGCCACCAGTGATGGACTAGCGACGAACACCGGGGAGCTGTTTTTT. Protein sequence: CATSDGLATNTGELFF.

This clonotype was picked up many times. The chain joins TRBV18 to TRBJ2-4, with a tentative D call TRBD2 (6 bases). The CDR3 length is 16 residues. The V end was cut by 0 bases, the J end by 0 bases, with 9 bases between. Germline lookup yields CDR1 KGHSH and CDR2 LQKENI. The CDR3 loop reads CASSPPGSGAKNIQYF. The CDR3 region has the DNA TGTGCCAGCTCACCACCCGGGAGCGGAGCCAAAAACATTCAGTACTTC.

This clonotype was recorded at least ten times. The rearrangement links TRBV29-1 to TRBJ2-3, with 10 bases matching TRBD2. The germline V gene has CDR1 SQVTM and CDR2 ANQGSEA. The CDR3 spans 16 residues. The CDR3 here is CRCFVGLAGDTDTQYF. The CDR3 DNA reads TGCAGGTGTTTCGTGGGGCTAGCGGGAGACACAGATACGCAGTATTTT.

This clonotype has ten or more counts. The V and J genes are TRBV6-4 and TRBJ2-3; either TRBD1 or TRBD2 may supply D (5 bases each). Looked up from germline, CDR1 is MRHNA and CDR2 is SNTAGT. The CDR3 length is 10 residues. The V end lost 11 bases, the J end lost 14 bases, and 17 bases lay between the germline ends. CDR3 in DNA: TGTGCCGCAATCGGGACGGGGAGGTATTTT. It yields the protein CAAIGTGRYF.

V usage is TRBV5-4 and J usage is TRBJ2-7, with D possibly matching TRBD1 (6 bases). From germline, CDR1 is SGHNT and CDR2 YYREEE (reference sequence). This CDR3 comprises 15 residues. With 4 bases removed from V and 3 bases from J, the gap between germline ends came to 17 bases. CDR3 bases: TGTGCCAGCAGCGGCGGTCCCGGGACAAGCTACGAGCAGTACTTC. Translation gives CASSGGPGTSYEQYF.

This clonotype was seen many times. The chain employs TRBV11-2 and TRBJ2-1, with 13 bases matching TRBD2. V was clipped by 7 bases and J by 9 bases; unmatched bases: 9. The CDR3 is 15 amino acids. Per germline, CDR1 SGHAT and CDR2 FQNNGV. CDR3: CASTYGTSGMVEQFF. The CDR3 DNA is TGTGCCAGCACCTACGGGACTAGCGGGATGGTTGAGCAGTTCTTC.

This sequence joins TRBV7-8 and TRBJ1-4; a weak D match, TRBD1 (6 bases). This CDR3 contains 13 residues. The germline V gene encodes CDR1 SGHVS and CDR2 FQNEAQ. Trimming left V 10 bases short and J 3 bases short, with 12 bases between. DNA for the CDR3: TGTGCCACCCGAGGGGGGCCTAATGAAAAACTGTTTTTT. It specifies CATRGGPNEKLFF.

V gene TRBV6-5 combines with J gene TRBJ2-6; weak D call: TRBD1 (5 bases). The ends were cut back, 9 bases at V and 0 bases at J, with 15 bases in the middle. This CDR3 is 16 amino acids long. Germline V lookup: CDR1 MNHEY, CDR2 SVGAGI. This CDR3 reads CASDQGSDSGANVLTF. The DNA of the CDR3 is TGTGCCAGTGACCAGGGTTCCGACTCTGGGGCCAACGTCCTGACTTTC.

This clonotype was detected many times. V and J are TRBV28 and TRBJ2-1; the D gene is possibly TRBD1 (5 bases). V lost 7 bases to trimming and J lost 4 bases, with 14 bases between them. The CDR3 length is 14 residues. The germline CDR1 and CDR2 sequences are MDHEN and SYDVKM. The CDR3 bases are TGTGCCAGCACCACCCTGGGGCGTTACAATGAGCAGTTCTTC. Translation: CASTTLGRYNEQFF.

The chain carries TRBV24-1 and TRBJ2-7; tentatively, D is TRBD2 (5 bases). The CDR3 length is 15 residues. CDR1 KGHDR and CDR2 SFDVKD come from the germline V gene. The V gene lost 3 bases and the J gene lost 2 bases, with 13 bases spanning the gap. Here the CDR3 reads CATSDATAGPYEQYF. The CDR3, as DNA: TGTGCCACCAGTGATGCAACTGCGGGCCCCTACGAGCAGTACTTC.

The V call is TRBV29-1, the J call TRBJ1-2, with D uncertain. V was cut by 8 bases and J by 0 bases, with 13 bases left in between. The CDR3 extends over 13 amino acids. Germline V gene lookup returns CDR1 SQVTM and CDR2 ANQGSEA. For the CDR3, the DNA is TGCAGCACTCGACACCAAACTAACTATGGCTACACCTTC. Amino acids: CSTRHQTNYGYTF. Together with reference TRBV29-1 and TRBJ1-2, the CDR3 gives the full variable domain: SAVISQKPSRDICQRGTSLTIQCQVDSQVTMMFWYRQQPGQSLTLIATANQGSEATYESGFVIDKFPISRPNLTFSTLTVSNMSPEDSSIYLCSTRHQTNYGYTFGSGTRLTVV.

In this sample, this clonotype turned up a few times. The chain recombines TRBV7-9 with TRBJ1-4; 9 bases align to TRBD1. The CDR3 has 14 amino acids. In germline, CDR1 is SEHNR, CDR2 FQNEAQ (reference sequence). V trimming: 3 bases; J trimming: 7 bases; junction bases outside the gene matches: 3. CDR3 DNA sequence: TGTGCCAGCAGCTTGGGACAGGGTTTTGAAAAACTGTTTTTT. Its translation is CASSLGQGFEKLFF.

This rearrangement joins TRBV7-3 to TRBJ2-4, with TRBD2 matching over 9 bases. V lost 4 bases and J lost 13; bases outside the gene matches: 8. CDR1 SGHTA and CDR2 FQGTGA come from the germline V gene. This CDR3 comprises 13 residues. Written as DNA, the CDR3 is TGTGCCAGCAGCTCAACGGGGACTAGCAGCCAGTACTTC. Encoded protein: CASSSTGTSSQYF.

The chain joins TRBV7-2 to TRBJ1-5; D is undetermined. Between the trimmed V and J ends, which lost 5 bases and 0 bases, there was a span of 8 bases. Germline CDR1 is SGHTA and CDR2 is FQGNSA. CDR3 length equals 14 residues. The CDR3 region is CASSRTDSNQPQHF. The DNA for the CDR3 is TGTGCCAGCAGCCGGACGGATAGCAATCAGCCCCAGCATTTT.